This is a list of T cell receptor beta chains from one sample in a study of blood T cell repertoires in COVID-19. Clones were sequenced by immunoSEQ multiplex PCR, and TCRdb holds only the in-frame ones, with some missing. The data contain 200,000 to 300,000 clones, 85% of them seen just once; the ten biggest clones take up about 6.3%. Sequencing was done on a sample of peripheral blood. The source of these receptors is an older woman with active or convalescent COVID-19. Each CDR3 is given with its conserved first and last residue. D genes are given only for firm matches. Some rows mark clone size as missing; the rest say once, few, many or name a class of expanded clone.

>TRBV9|.|TRBJ1-2|TRBD1
CASSTRPGTALRYGGYTF
TGTGCCAGCAGCACCCGTCCCGGGACAGCATTACGTTACGGTGGCTACACCTTC
>TRBV5-1|.|TRBJ1-2|.
CASSLDSGIYGYTF
TGCGCCAGCAGCTTGGATTCGGGGATCTATGGCTACACCTTC
>TRBV5-1|.|TRBJ2-3|.
CASSQSTLASTDTQYF
TGCGCCAGCAGCCAATCCACACTAGCTAGCACAGATACGCAGTATTTT
>TRBV5-4|.|TRBJ2-3|TRBD1
CASSHPGQGSTDTQYF
TGTGCCAGCAGCCACCCGGGACAGGGTAGCACAGATACGCAGTATTTT
>TRBV5-1|.|TRBJ1-2|.
CASSLEPRAGRMNYGYTF
TGCGCCAGCAGCTTGGAACCCCGGGCAGGGAGGATGAACTATGGCTACACCTTC
>TRBV7-8|.|TRBJ1-1|.
CASSLNGRAVKVTEAFF
TGTGCCAGCAGCTTGAATGGGCGGGCGGTCAAGGTCACTGAAGCTTTCTTT
>TRBV6-5|once|TRBJ1-2|TRBD1
CASRSTGGVYGYTF
TGTGCCAGCAGGTCAACAGGGGGCGTCTATGGCTACACCTTC
>TRBV7-3|.|TRBJ2-3|TRBD2
CASSAGGTDTQYF
TGTGCCAGCAGCGCGGGGGGCACAGATACGCAGTATTTT
>TRBV9|once|TRBJ1-6|.
CASSVAGSPLHF
TGTGCCAGCAGCGTAGCAGGTTCACCCCTCCACTTT
>TRBV5-1|once|TRBJ1-1|.
CASSLGRVNTEAFF
TGCGCCAGCAGCTTGGGGAGGGTGAACACTGAAGCTTTCTTT
>TRBV27|.|TRBJ1-4|TRBD1
CASRPRGREEKLFF
TGTGCCAGCAGGCCGAGGGGGCGCGAAGAAAAACTGTTTTTT
>TRBV10-1|.|TRBJ1-1|.
CASSEGQITEAFF
TGCGCCAGCAGTGAGGGACAGATCACTGAAGCTTTCTTT
>TRBV7-6|.|TRBJ2-1|.
CASSLGAGMINNEQFF
TGTGCCAGCAGCTTAGGTGCAGGGATGATAAACAATGAGCAGTTCTTC
>TRBV2|.|TRBJ1-5|.
CASSEEGGNQPQHF
TGTGCCAGCAGTGAAGAGGGGGGCAATCAGCCCCAGCATTTT
>TRBV14|.|TRBJ1-1|.
CASSQGHQGGAFF
TGTGCCAGCAGCCAAGGCCACCAAGGAGGAGCTTTCTTT
>TRBV4-2|few|TRBJ2-1|TRBD2
CASSQDLAGDSSYNEQFF
TGTGCCAGCAGCCAAGATCTAGCGGGAGATAGCTCCTACAATGAGCAGTTCTTC
>TRBV3-1/TRBV3-2|.|TRBJ2-3|.
CASSQHAQDTQYF
TGTGCCAGCAGCCAACATGCCCAGGATACGCAGTATTTT
>TRBV11-2|few|TRBJ1-3|.
CASSLDRTVRSGNTIYF
TGTGCCAGCAGCTTAGATCGGACAGTCCGCTCTGGAAACACCATATATTTT
>TRBV11-2|.|TRBJ2-1|TRBD1
CASSFEDRGRGEQFF
TGTGCCAGCAGCTTCGAGGACAGGGGACGAGGTGAGCAGTTCTTC
>TRBV27|.|TRBJ2-7|TRBD1
CASSFNRGYEQYF
TGTGCCAGCAGTTTCAACAGGGGCTACGAGCAGTACTTC
>TRBV5-4|.|TRBJ2-3|.
CASSIGGTSTDTQYF
TGTGCCAGCAGCATCGGAGGGACGAGCACAGATACGCAGTATTTT
>TRBV24-1|.|TRBJ2-1|.
CATGGGDGPNEQFF
TGTGCCACAGGTGGCGGGGACGGCCCCAATGAGCAGTTCTTC
>TRBV28|.|TRBJ1-1|TRBD1
CASSVYRGPGTEAFF
TGTGCCAGCAGTGTATACAGGGGGCCGGGCACTGAAGCTTTCTTT
>TRBV30|.|TRBJ2-7|.
CAGGQRATSYEQYF
TGTGCCGGAGGGCAGCGGGCGACGTCCTACGAGCAGTACTTC
>TRBV11-2|.|TRBJ2-5|TRBD1
CASSLGTGGLETQYF
TGTGCCAGCAGCTTAGGGACAGGGGGACTAGAGACCCAGTACTTC
>TRBV11-2|.|TRBJ1-3|.
CASSLRSTSGNTIYF
TGTGCCAGCAGCCTACGCTCCACCTCTGGAAACACCATATATTTT
>TRBV11-3|.|TRBJ2-1|TRBD1
CASSGRQGTYNEQFF
TGTGCCAGCAGCGGGAGACAGGGTACCTACAATGAGCAGTTCTTC
>TRBV2|.|TRBJ2-5|.
CASSTEYQETQYF
TGTGCCAGCAGTACAGAGTACCAAGAGACCCAGTACTTC
>TRBV19|.|TRBJ2-1|TRBD2
CASSTTQLAGGKIYNEQFF
TGTGCCAGTAGTACAACCCAACTAGCGGGAGGGAAAATTTACAATGAGCAGTTCTTC
>TRBV6-2/TRBV6-3|.|TRBJ1-5|.
CASSYVYTGIDQPQHF
TGTGCCAGCAGTTACGTTTACACAGGGATCGATCAGCCCCAGCATTTT
>TRBV9|.|TRBJ2-3|.
CASSVRAISTDTQYF
TGTGCCAGCAGCGTCAGGGCAATAAGCACAGATACGCAGTATTTT
>TRBV5-1|few|TRBJ1-3|.
CASSLGDRSSGNTIYF
TGCGCCAGCAGCTTGGGCGACAGAAGCTCTGGAAACACCATATATTTT
>TRBV6-6|.|TRBJ2-4|.
CASSYSMASAKNIQYF
TGTGCCAGCAGTTACTCGATGGCTAGCGCCAAAAACATTCAGTACTTC
>TRBV4-1|once|TRBJ2-3|TRBD2
CASSQGRQRGAPDTQYF
TGCGCCAGCAGCCAAGGTCGCCAGCGGGGGGCCCCCGATACGCAGTATTTT
>TRBV6-5|.|TRBJ2-5|TRBD2
CASSSGGAGETQYF
TGTGCCAGCTCGAGCGGGGGGGCCGGGGAGACCCAGTACTTC